Each of the 9 T cell receptor beta chains below was sequenced from the same sample in a study of cytomegalovirus exposure and HLA in healthy donors. The PCR employed 60 Vbeta primers together with 13 Jbeta primers. Assay used: immunoSEQ multiplex PCR; TCRdb lists only in-frame clones, some missing. The sample consists of 120,000 to 150,000 clones, approximately 80% of them appearing once. Sequencing was carried out using PBMCs. These TCRs come from a male donor in good health and CMV-seropositive.

The chain links TRBV18 to TRBJ1-1; D gene ambiguous. The length of the CDR3 is 15 residues. The germline V gene encodes CDR1 KGHSH and CDR2 LQKENI. Trimming cost V 3 bases and J 3 bases, with 14 bases left between them. The CDR3 sequence is CASSPRTVADTEAFF. In DNA, the CDR3 is TGTGCCAGCTCACCCAGGACTGTGGCGGACACTGAAGCTTTCTTT.

This rearrangement joins TRBV9 to TRBJ2-2; 9 bases line up with TRBD2. Losses at the gene ends were 8 bases for V and 4 bases for J; bases not matched to a gene: 3. This CDR3 has 13 residues. From germline, CDR1 is SGDLS and CDR2 YYNGEE. The CDR3 bases are TGTGCCAGTGCGGGGGGGGGCACCGGGGAGCTGTTTTTT. Translated, it gives CASAGGGTGELFF.

V and J are TRBV18 and TRBJ2-7; 8 bases fit TRBD2. CDR3 length: 17 residues. Trimming cost V 3 bases and J 5 bases; bases outside gene matches: 15. Germline V gene sequence: CDR1 KGHSH, CDR2 LQKENI. CDR3 in amino acids: CASSPIAGGTRMNEQYF. The CDR3, as DNA: TGTGCCAGCTCACCCATTGCCGGGGGGACTAGGATGAACGAGCAGTACTTC.

The chain joins TRBV15 to TRBJ2-1; tentative D call: TRBD2 (6 bases). Per germline, CDR1 LNHNV and CDR2 YYDKDF (reference sequence). Trimming cost V 0 bases and J 2 bases, with 17 bases left between them. The CDR3 extends over 18 amino acids. For the CDR3, the DNA is TGTGCCACCAGCAGAGATTTTCCAGAGGCGGGACCCTACAATGAGCAGTTCTTC. Encoded protein: CATSRDFPEAGPYNEQFF.

The chain couples TRBV6-6 to TRBJ2-3, with 7 bases aligning to TRBD2. In germline, CDR1 is MNHNY, CDR2 SVGAGI (reference sequence). With 5 bases clipped from V and 0 bases from J, the junction kept 5 bases outside the gene matches. This CDR3 has 15 amino acids. The CDR3 coding sequence is TGTGCCAGCAGTGTTCTAGCGGATAGCACAGATACGCAGTATTTT. Its translation is CASSVLADSTDTQYF.

This clone appeared a few times. The chain couples TRBV28 to TRBJ1-2, with 10 bases aligning to TRBD1. The CDR3 totals 17 residues. Per the germline V gene, CDR1 is MDHEN and CDR2 is SYDVKM. Trimming cost V 5 bases and J 3 bases; bases outside gene matches: 12. The DNA of the CDR3 is TGTGCCAGCAGTGCTGGGGACAGGGGCTACACCGACTATGGCTACACCTTC. Amino acids: CASSAGDRGYTDYGYTF.

There are a few counts of this clone. This chain connects TRBV6-5 to TRBJ1-1; the D is unclear. CDR3 length equals 14 residues. With 2 bases removed from V and 2 bases from J, the gap between germline ends came to 9 bases. Germline CDR1 and CDR2: MNHEY and SVGAGI. In nucleotides, the CDR3 is TGTGCCAGCAGTTACGGAGGGCTTAACACTGAAGCTTTCTTT. Translation gives CASSYGGLNTEAFF.

The V call is TRBV9, the J call TRBJ2-1, with 7 bases that match TRBD2. The CDR3 is 15 residues long. Per germline, CDR1 SGDLS and CDR2 YYNGEE. After removal of 4 bases from V and 1 base from J, the junction contained 5 bases not matched to a gene. This CDR3 reads CASSNGGTSYNEQFF. The CDR3 DNA reads as TGTGCCAGCAGCAACGGGGGGACTTCCTACAATGAGCAGTTCTTC.

This chain joins TRBV7-9 and TRBJ1-2; perhaps TRBD1 as D (5 bases). This CDR3 contains 15 residues. The germline V gene has CDR1 SEHNR and CDR2 FQNEAQ (reference sequence). Deletions cut 6 bases from V and 3 bases from J, with 17 bases between. The CDR3 bases are TGTGCCAGCAGTTCCACGGTCTCGGGGGACTATGGCTACACCTTC. This sequence encodes CASSSTVSGDYGYTF.